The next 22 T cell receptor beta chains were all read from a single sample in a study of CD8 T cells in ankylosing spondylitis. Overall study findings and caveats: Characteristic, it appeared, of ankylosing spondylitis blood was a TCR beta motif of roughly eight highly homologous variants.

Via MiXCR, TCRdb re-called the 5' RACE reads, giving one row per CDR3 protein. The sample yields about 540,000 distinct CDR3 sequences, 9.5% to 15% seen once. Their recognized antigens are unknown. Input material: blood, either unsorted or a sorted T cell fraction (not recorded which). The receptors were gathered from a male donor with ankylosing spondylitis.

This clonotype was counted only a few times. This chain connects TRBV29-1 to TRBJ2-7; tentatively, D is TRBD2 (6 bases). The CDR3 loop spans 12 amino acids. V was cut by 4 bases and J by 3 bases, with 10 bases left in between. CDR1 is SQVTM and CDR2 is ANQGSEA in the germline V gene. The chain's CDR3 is CSVGEDHYEQYV. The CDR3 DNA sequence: TGCAGCGTTGGGGAGGACCACTACGAGCAGTACGTC.

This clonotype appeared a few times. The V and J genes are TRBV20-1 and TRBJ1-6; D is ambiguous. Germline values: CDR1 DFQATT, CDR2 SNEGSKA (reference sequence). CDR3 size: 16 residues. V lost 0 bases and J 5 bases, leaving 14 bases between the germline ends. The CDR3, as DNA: TGCAGTGCTAGAGAAGTCCCCGGGCCCCATAATTCACCCCTCCACTTT. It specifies CSAREVPGPHNSPLHF.

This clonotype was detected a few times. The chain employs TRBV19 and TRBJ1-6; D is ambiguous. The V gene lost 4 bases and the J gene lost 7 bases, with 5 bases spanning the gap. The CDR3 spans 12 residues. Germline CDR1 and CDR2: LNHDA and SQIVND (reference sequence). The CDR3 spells CASSRPNSPLHF. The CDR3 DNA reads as TGTGCCAGTAGTAGGCCGAATTCACCCCTCCACTTT.

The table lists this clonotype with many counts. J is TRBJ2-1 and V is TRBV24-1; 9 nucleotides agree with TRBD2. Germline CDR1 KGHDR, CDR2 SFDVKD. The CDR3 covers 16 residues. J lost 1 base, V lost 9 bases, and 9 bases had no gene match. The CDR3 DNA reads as TGTGCCACCGCGACGACTAGCGGTGCTTCCTACAATGAGCAGTTCTTC. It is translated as CATATTSGASYNEQFF.

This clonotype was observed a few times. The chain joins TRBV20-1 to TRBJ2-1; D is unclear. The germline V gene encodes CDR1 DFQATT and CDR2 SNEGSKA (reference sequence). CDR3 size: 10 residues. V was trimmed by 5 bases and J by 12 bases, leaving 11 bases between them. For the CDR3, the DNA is TGCAGTGCTGCCCTCTTAGGGCAGTTCTTC. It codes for CSAALLGQFF.

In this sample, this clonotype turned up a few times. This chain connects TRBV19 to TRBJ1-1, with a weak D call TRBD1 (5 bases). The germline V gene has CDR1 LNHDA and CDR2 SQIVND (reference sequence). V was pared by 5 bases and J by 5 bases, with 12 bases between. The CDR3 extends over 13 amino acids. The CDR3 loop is CASSQQAGTEAFF. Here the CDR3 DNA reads TGTGCCAGTAGTCAGCAGGCAGGGACTGAAGCTTTCTTT.

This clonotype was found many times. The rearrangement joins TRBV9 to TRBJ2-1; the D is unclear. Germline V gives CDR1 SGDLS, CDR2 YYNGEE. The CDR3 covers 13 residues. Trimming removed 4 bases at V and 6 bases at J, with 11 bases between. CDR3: CASSLRGSNEQFF. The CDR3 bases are TGTGCCAGCAGCCTCAGAGGCAGCAATGAGCAGTTCTTC.

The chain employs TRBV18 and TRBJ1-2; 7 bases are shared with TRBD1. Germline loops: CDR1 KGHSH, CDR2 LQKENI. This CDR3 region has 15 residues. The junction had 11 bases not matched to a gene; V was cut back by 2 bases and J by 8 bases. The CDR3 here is CASSPRDPGQRGYTF. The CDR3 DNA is TGTGCCAGCTCACCAAGGGATCCGGGACAGCGGGGCTACACCTTC.

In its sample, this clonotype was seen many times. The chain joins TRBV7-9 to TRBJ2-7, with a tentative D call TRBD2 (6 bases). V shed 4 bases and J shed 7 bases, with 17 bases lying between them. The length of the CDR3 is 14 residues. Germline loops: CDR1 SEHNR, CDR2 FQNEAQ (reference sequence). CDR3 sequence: CASSYSGSLREQYV. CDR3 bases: TGTGCCAGCAGCTATTCCGGGAGTCTGCGGGAGCAGTACGTC.

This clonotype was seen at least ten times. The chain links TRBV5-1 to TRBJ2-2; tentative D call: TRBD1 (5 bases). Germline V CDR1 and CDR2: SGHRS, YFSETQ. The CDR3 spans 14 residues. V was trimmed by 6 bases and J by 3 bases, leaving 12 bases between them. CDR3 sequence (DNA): TGCGCCAGCAAGACAGTGGACGACACCGGGGAGCTGTTTTTT. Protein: CASKTVDDTGELFF. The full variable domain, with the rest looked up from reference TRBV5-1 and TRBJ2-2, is KAGVTQTPRYLIKTRGQQVTLSCSPISGHRSVSWYQQTPGQGLQFLFEYFSETQRNKGNFPGRFSGRQFSNSRSEMNVSTLELGDSALYLCASKTVDDTGELFFGEGSRLTVL.

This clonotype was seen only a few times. DNA of the CDR3: TGTGCCAGCAGGGGTTACGGGACAGGGGGCGCCCCGTATGGCTACACCTTC. Encoded protein: CASRGYGTGGAPYGYTF. The chain is built from TRBV27 and TRBJ1-2, with 12 bases fitting TRBD1. The CDR3 totals 17 residues. Germline CDR1 and CDR2: MNHEY and SMNVEV (reference sequence). Trimming took 6 bases from V and 5 from J; bases not matched to a gene: 13.

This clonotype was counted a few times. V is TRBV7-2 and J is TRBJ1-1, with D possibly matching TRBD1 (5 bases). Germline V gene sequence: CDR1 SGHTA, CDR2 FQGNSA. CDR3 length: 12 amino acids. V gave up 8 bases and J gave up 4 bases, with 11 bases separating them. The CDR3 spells CASGGLATEAFF. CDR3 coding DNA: TGTGCCAGCGGGGGACTCGCCACTGAAGCTTTCTTT.

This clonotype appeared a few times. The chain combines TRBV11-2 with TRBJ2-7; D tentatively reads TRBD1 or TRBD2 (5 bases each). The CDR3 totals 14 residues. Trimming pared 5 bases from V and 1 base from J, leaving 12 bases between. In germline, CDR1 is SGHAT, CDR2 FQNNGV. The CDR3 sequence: CASSILGTSYEQYF. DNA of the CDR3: TGTGCCAGCAGCATACTAGGGACGTCCTACGAGCAGTACTTC.

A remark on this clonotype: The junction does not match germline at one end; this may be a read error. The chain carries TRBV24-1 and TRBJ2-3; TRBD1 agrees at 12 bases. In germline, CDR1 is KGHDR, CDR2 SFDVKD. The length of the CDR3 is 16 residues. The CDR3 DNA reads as TGTGCCACCAGTGATCCCGGGACAGGGGGCACGGATACGCAGTATTTT. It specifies CATSDPGTGGTDTQYF.

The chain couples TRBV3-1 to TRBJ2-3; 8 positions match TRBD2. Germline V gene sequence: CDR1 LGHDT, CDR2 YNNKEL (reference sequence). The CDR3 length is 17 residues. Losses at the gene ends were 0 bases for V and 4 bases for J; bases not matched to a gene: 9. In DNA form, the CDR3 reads TGTGCCAGCAGCCAAGATTACGGCCGGGAGGGGTCAGATACGCAGTATTTT. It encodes CASSQDYGREGSDTQYF.

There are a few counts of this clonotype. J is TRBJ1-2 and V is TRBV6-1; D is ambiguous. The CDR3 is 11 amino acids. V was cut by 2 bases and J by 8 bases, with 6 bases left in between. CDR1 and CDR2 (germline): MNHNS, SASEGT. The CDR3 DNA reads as TGTGCCAGCAGTGAATCTGGAGGCTACACCTTC. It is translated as CASSESGGYTF.

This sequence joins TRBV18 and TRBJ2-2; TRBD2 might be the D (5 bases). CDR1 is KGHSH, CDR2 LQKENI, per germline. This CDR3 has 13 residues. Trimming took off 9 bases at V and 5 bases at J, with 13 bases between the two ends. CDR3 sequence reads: CARELTGTGELFF. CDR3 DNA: TGTGCCAGAGAACTAACGGGGACCGGGGAGCTGTTTTTT. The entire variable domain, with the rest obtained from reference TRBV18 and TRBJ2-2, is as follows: NAGVMQNPRHLVRRRGQEARLRCSPMKGHSHVYWYRQLPEEGLKFMVYLQKENIIDESGMPKERFSAEFPKEGPSILRIQQVVRGDSAAYFCARELTGTGELFFGEGSRLTVL.

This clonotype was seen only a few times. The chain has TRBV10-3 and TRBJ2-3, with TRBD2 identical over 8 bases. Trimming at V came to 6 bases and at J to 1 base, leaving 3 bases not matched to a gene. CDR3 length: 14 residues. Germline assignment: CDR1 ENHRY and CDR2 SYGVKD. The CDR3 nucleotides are TGTGCCATCAGAGGAGCGGGGGGCACAGATACGCAGTATTTT. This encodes CAIRGAGGTDTQYF.

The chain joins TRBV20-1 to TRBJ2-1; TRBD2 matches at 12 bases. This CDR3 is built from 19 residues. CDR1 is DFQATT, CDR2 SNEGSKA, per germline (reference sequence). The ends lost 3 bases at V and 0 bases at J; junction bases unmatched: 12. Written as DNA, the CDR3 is TGCAGTGCTAGTAAGGCTAGCGGGAGGGTACTAAGCTCCTACAATGAGCAGTTCTTC. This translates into CSASKASGRVLSSYNEQFF.

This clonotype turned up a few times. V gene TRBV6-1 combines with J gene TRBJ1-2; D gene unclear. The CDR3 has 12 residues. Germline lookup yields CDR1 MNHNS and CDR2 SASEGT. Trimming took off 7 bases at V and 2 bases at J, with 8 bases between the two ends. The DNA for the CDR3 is TGTGCCAGCAATGGGCAGAACTATGGCTACACCTTC. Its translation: CASNGQNYGYTF.

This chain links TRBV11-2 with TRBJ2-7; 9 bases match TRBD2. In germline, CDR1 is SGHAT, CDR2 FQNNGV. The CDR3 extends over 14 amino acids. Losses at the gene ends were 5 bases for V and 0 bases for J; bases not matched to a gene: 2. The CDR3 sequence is CASSISGSSYEQYF. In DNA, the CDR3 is TGTGCCAGCAGCATTAGCGGGAGCTCCTACGAGCAGTACTTC.

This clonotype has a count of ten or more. CDR3 in amino acids: CASSDYRGNTEAFF. Here the CDR3 DNA reads TGCGCCAGCAGCGATTACAGGGGGAACACTGAAGCTTTCTTT. The chain carries TRBV5-1 and TRBJ1-1, with TRBD1 identical over 7 bases. With V trimmed by 4 bases and J by 1 base, 4 bases remained unmatched. This CDR3 contains 14 residues. Looked up from germline, CDR1 is SGHRS and CDR2 is YFSETQ. Together with reference TRBV5-1 and TRBJ1-1, the CDR3 gives the full variable domain: KAGVTQTPRYLIKTRGQQVTLSCSPISGHRSVSWYQQTPGQGLQFLFEYFSETQRNKGNFPGRFSGRQFSNSRSEMNVSTLELGDSALYLCASSDYRGNTEAFFGQGTRLTVV.